The T cell receptor beta chain described here comes from a study of blood T cell repertoires in COVID-19. For the study at large: The United States, Italy and Spain provided the acute and convalescent COVID-19 samples. In each case, the material was cDNA or gDNA derived from T cells, B-cell-depleted T cells, or PBMCs.

Authors' processing steps: Amplifying reference gene primers gave estimates of nucleated cell counts. Libraries were prepared by immunoSEQ multiplex PCR; TCRdb keeps only in-frame clonotypes and omits some of them. That table supplies the V and J calls and clone size; D and trimming were determined from the DNA. The sample has approximately 100,000 clones; about 79% are singletons. The CDR3 contains 13 residues. Germline V lookup: CDR1 MDHEN, CDR2 SYDVKM. The V and J ends lost 6 bases and 2 bases, in that order; junction bases with no gene match: 2. Recruited during active infection, patients (from Seattle) were subsequently followed longitudinally.

The chain combines TRBV28 with TRBJ2-3, with TRBD2 matching 7 bases. The sequenced material came from peripheral blood. The TCR was taken from a man older than 75 with COVID-19, enrolled during active disease. The CDR3 DNA reads as TGTGCCAGCAGCCGGGACTACACAGATACGCAGTATTTT. Translation gives CASSRDYTDTQYF.